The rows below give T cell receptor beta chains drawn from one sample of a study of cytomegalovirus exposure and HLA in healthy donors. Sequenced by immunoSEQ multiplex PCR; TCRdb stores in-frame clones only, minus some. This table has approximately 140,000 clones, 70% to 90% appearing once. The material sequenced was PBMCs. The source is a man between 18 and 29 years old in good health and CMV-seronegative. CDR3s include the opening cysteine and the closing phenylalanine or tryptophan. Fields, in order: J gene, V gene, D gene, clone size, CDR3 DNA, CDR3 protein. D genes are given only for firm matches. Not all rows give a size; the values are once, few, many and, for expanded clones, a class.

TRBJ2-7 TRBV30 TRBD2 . TGTGCCTGGAGTCCAACCGTAGCGGGAGGCCTAACCTACGAGCAGTACTTC CAWSPTVAGGLTYEQYF
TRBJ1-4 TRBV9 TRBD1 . TGTGCCAGCAGCGTAGTACAGGGGGTTGGTGAAAAACTGTTTTTT CASSVVQGVGEKLFF
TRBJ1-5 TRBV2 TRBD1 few TGTGCCAGCAACAGGGGAGAGAATCAGCCCCAGCATTTT CASNRGENQPQHF
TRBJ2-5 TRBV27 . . TGTGCCAGCAGTTTAGTAGCGGAAGGAGGGCCCGGACGGAAGACCCAGTACTTC CASSLVAEGGPGRKTQYF
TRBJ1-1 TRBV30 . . TGTGCCTGGAGTGTTGGGGCGGTACCTAAGAACACTGAAGCTTTCTTT CAWSVGAVPKNTEAFF
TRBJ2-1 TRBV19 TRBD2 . TGTGCCAGTAGTAGGACGCTGGCTAGCGGGGAATCAGGGGTCTTC CASSRTLASGESGVF
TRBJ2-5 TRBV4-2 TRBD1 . TGTGCCAGCAGCCAGCAAGGGACAGGGGAAGAGACCCAGTACTTC CASSQQGTGEETQYF
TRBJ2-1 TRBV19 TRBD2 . TGTGCCAGTAGTATAGGGACTAGCGGTCCCAGCTCCTACAATGAGCAGTTCTTC CASSIGTSGPSSYNEQFF
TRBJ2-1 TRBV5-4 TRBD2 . TGTGCCAGCAGCCGGGGGGGAGGGGCGACCAATGAGCAGTTCTTC CASSRGGGATNEQFF
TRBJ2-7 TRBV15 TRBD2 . TGTGCCACCAGCAGAGCAGCGGGGGGCTCCTACGAGCAGTACTTC CATSRAAGGSYEQYF
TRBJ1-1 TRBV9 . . TGTGCCAGCAGCGCAACATTCAGGAACACTGAAGCTTTCTTT CASSATFRNTEAFF
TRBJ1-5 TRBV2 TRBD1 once TGTGCCAGCGGACAGGGGGCGCATCAGCCCCAGCATTTT CASGQGAHQPQHF
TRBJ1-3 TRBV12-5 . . TGTGCTAGTGGTTGGGAGCTCTCTGGAAACACCATATATTTT CASGWELSGNTIYF
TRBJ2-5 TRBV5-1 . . TGCGCCAGCAGCTTGGGTGCGGAAGAGACCCAGTACTTC CASSLGAEETQYF
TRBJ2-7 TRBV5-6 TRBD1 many TGTGCCAGCAGCTTGTACCGGGACAGCGTCTTC CASSLYRDSVF
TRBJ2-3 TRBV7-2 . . TGTGCCAGCAGCTTGGACTACACAGATACGCAGTATTTT CASSLDYTDTQYF
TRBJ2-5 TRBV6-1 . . TGTGCCAGCATCCGGGACTTCCAAGAGACCCAGTACTTC CASIRDFQETQYF
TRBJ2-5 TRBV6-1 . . TGTGCCAGCAGAGATTTTCTGAGACAAGAGACCCAGTACTTC CASRDFLRQETQYF
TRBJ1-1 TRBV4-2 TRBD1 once TGTGCCAGCAGCCACCCCGGACAGGGTTCTAGAGCTTTCTTT CASSHPGQGSRAFF
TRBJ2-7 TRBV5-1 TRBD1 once TGCGCCAGCAGCGGGACAGACCTCCCGTACGAGCAGTACTTC CASSGTDLPYEQYF
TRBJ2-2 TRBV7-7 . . TGTGCCAGCAGCTCTGCCGGCGGCCACACCGGGGAGCTGTTTTTT CASSSAGGHTGELFF
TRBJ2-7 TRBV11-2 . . TGTGCCAGCAGCTTATATGGCAGGGGCTACGAGCAGTACTTC CASSLYGRGYEQYF
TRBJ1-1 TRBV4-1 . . TGCGCCAGCAGCCGCCGGACAGAGAACACTGAAGCTTTCTTT CASSRRTENTEAFF
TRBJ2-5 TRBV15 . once TGTGCCACCAGCAGAGATCCTGGCTTGCAAGAGACCCAGTACTTC CATSRDPGLQETQYF
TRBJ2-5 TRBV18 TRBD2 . TGTGCCAGCTCACCAACGGGGGGGTTGGAGACCCAGTACTTC CASSPTGGLETQYF
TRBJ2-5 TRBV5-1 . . TGCGCCAGCAGCCCTCTGACAGACAGCCAAGAGACCCAGTACTTC CASSPLTDSQETQYF
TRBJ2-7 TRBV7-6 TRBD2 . TGTGCCAGCAGCCCCCGAAGCGGAGCGGCTAGCGGGGGAGCCGAGCAGTACTTC CASSPRSGAASGGAEQYF
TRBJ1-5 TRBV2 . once TGTGCCAGCAGTGAAGCGCTTCAGGCAGCCCGGAAGCATTTT CASSEALQAARKHF
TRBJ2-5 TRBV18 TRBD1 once TGTGCCAGCTCACCGACAGGGGAAGAGACCCAGTACTTC CASSPTGEETQYF
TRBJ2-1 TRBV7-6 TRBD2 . TGTGCCAGCAGCTTACACAGCGGGGCGCACCCTAGCTCCTACAATGAGCAGTTCTTC CASSLHSGAHPSSYNEQFF
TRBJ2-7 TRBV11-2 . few TGTGCCAGCAGCTCGAACCCCGGGTACGAGCAGTACTTC CASSSNPGYEQYF
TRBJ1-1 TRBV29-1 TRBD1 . TGCAGCGTTGCAGGGGGCCCGAACACTGAAGCTTTCTTT CSVAGGPNTEAFF
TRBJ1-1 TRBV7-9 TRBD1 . TGTGCCAGCAGCACAGGGGGGACTGAAGCTTTCTTT CASSTGGTEAFF
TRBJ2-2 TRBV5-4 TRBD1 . TGTGCCAGCAGCCGGATCACAGGGGGAAGAGCCGGGGAGCTGTTTTTT CASSRITGGRAGELFF
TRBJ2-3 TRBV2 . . TGTGCCAGCAATCGGAGGAGGGGTGACACAGATACGCAGTATTTT CASNRRRGDTDTQYF
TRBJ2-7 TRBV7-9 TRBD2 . TGTGCCAGCAGCTTAGACGGACTAGCGGGAGTATTTGAGCAGTACTTC CASSLDGLAGVFEQYF
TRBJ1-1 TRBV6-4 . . TGTGCCAGCAGTGAAGTTGGGGGCTCCACTGAAGCTTTCTTT CASSEVGGSTEAFF
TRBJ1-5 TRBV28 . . TGTGCCAGCTCACCTAATGGGCCCCAGCATTTT CASSPNGPQHF
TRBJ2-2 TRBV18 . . TGTGCCAGCTTTTCGGGTGGTTTGAGCACCGGGGAGCTGTTTTTT CASFSGGLSTGELFF
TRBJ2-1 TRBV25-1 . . TGTGCCAGCAGTGAGGAAACTTCCCGGGATTCCTACAATGAGCAGTTCTTC CASSEETSRDSYNEQFF
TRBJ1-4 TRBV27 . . TGTGCCAGCAAGGGGGGGGATGAAAAACTGTTTTTT CASKGGDEKLFF
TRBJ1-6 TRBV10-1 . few TGCGCCAGCAGTGAACAGGAGAGCTCCTATAATTCACCCCTCCACTTT CASSEQESSYNSPLHF
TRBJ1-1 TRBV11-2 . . TGTGCCAGCAGCTCCTGGCAGGGTTTGGATGCTTTCTTT CASSSWQGLDAFF
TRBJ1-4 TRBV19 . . TGTGCCAGTAATCAGGGGCCTAATGAAAAACTGTTTTTT CASNQGPNEKLFF
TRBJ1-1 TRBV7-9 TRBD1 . TGTGCCAGCAGCTTAATACAGGGGGCGGCTGAAGCTTTCTTT CASSLIQGAAEAFF